The 9 T cell receptor beta chains in this list originate from one sample, sequenced in a study of response to subunit inactivated influenza vaccine (dated by TCRdb to the late 2010s). The library was built by means of RT-PCR. Sequencing was carried out with an Illumina HiSeq 2500. Using fastp at Q25 and MiXCR, TCRdb reprocessed the public reads and kept productive beta chains. Each CDR3 protein gets just one entry, which takes the most common genes and DNA from the rows behind it. The sample profile shows around 850,000 distinct CDR3 sequences; about 18% of them were found once. The biggest ten clones account for about a tenth of the sample. The specimen comprised PBMCs from blood, sampled 4 to 6 days after vaccination. Receptors originate from a man aged 50 or older who received an inactivated influenza vaccine. Donor details come from another sample of the same person, matched by shared clones.

This clonotype appeared a few times. The chain joins TRBV5-1 to TRBJ2-7; 7 bases are shared with TRBD2. Germline CDR1 is SGHRS and CDR2 is YFSETQ. This CDR3 is built from 18 residues. V trimming: 0 bases; J trimming: 0 bases; junction bases outside the gene matches: 12. Here the CDR3 reads CASSLAFSSSGISYEQYF. The CDR3 nucleotides are TGCGCCAGCAGCTTGGCCTTTTCGTCTAGCGGCATCTCCTACGAGCAGTACTTC.

This clonotype turned up a few times. The genes are TRBV7-2 and TRBJ2-7; D might be TRBD2 (5 bases). CDR3 length equals 14 residues. Germline CDR1 SGHTA, CDR2 FQGNSA. The germline V and J ends were trimmed by 1 base and 2 bases, with 9 bases remaining between them. The CDR3 sequence is CASSLEDFTYEQYF. CDR3 nucleotides: TGTGCCAGCAGCTTAGAGGACTTCACCTACGAGCAGTACTTC.

The chain carries TRBV3-1 and TRBJ2-5, with 9 positions matching TRBD2. This CDR3 is 16 amino acids long. CDR1 is LGHDT and CDR2 is YNNKEL in the germline V gene (reference sequence). V shed 1 base and J 4 bases; nucleotides not matched to a gene: 7. DNA for the CDR3: TGTGCCAGCAGCCAAGTCGCGGGCGGGGGGGGAGAGACCCAGTACTTC. Its protein is CASSQVAGGGGETQYF.

This clonotype showed up just a few times. The V gene is TRBV20-1, the J gene TRBJ2-1; 10 bases agree with TRBD2. The junction had 4 bases not matched to a gene; V was cut back by 4 bases and J by 4 bases. The CDR3 is 14 amino acids. CDR1 and CDR2 from the germline V gene are DFQATT and SNEGSKA (reference sequence). Here the CDR3 DNA reads TGCAGTGCTACACTAGCGGGACCTTACAATGAGCAGTTCTTC. Its translation: CSATLAGPYNEQFF.

This clonotype came up a few times. The junction and the germline gene differ at one end; a read error may be behind it. V and J are TRBV4-2 and TRBJ2-7, with 10 bases that match TRBD2. The CDR3 is 15 amino acids. Looked up from germline, CDR1 is LGHNA and CDR2 is YNFKEQ. The CDR3 DNA reads TGTGCCAGCACCCAAGGAAGCGGGGGGGCCTACGAGCAGTACTTC. Translated: CASTQGSGGAYEQYF.

This clonotype has only a few counts. The J gene is TRBJ2-2, the V gene TRBV9, with D unclear. The V end lost 0 bases, the J end lost 5 bases, and 11 bases lay between the germline ends. The CDR3 runs 15 residues. In germline, CDR1 is SGDLS, CDR2 YYNGEE. The CDR3 protein is CASSVEAMGTGELFF. The CDR3 DNA reads as TGTGCCAGCAGCGTAGAAGCGATGGGAACCGGGGAGCTGTTTTTT.

The chain combines TRBV19 with TRBJ2-5; 7 bases are a match to TRBD2. The CDR3 extends over 15 amino acids. CDR1 is LNHDA, CDR2 SQIVND, per germline (reference sequence). V was pared by 6 bases and J by 4 bases, with 11 bases of the junction left unmatched. This CDR3 reads CASSFAGLTGETQYF. As DNA, the CDR3 is TGTGCCAGTAGCTTCGCGGGACTAACCGGAGAGACCCAGTACTTC. Looking up the rest from reference TRBV19 and TRBJ2-5 gives the full variable domain: DGGITQSPKYLFRKEGQNVTLSCEQNLNHDAMYWYRQDPGQGLRLIYYSQIVNDFQKGDIAEGYSVSREKKESFPLTVTSAQKNPTAFYLCASSFAGLTGETQYFGPGTRLLVL.

V usage is TRBV27 and J usage is TRBJ2-7, with D tentatively TRBD1 (5 bases). Germline lookup yields CDR1 MNHEY and CDR2 SMNVEV (reference sequence). The CDR3 loop spans 14 amino acids. Trimming left V 3 bases short and J 0 bases short, with 9 bases between. The CDR3 coding sequence is TGTGCCAGCAGTTTTTCGGACAACTCCTACGAGCAGTACTTC. Protein sequence: CASSFSDNSYEQYF.

This clonotype was found once. The chain combines TRBV7-6 with TRBJ2-1, with 10 positions matching TRBD2. V gave up 2 bases and J gave up 3 bases; unmatched junction bases: 4. This CDR3 is 16 amino acids long. The germline CDR1 and CDR2 sequences are SGHVS and FNYEAQ. In DNA form, the CDR3 reads TGTGCCAGCAGCTTAAGCGGGGGGGCCCTCTACAATGAGCAGTTCTTC. Its translation is CASSLSGGALYNEQFF.